The clone carrying this T cell receptor (beta chain) was picked up a small number of times. This sample stems from a study of blood T cell repertoires in COVID-19. Sequenced by immunoSEQ multiplex PCR; TCRdb stores in-frame clones only, minus some. Of 200,000 to 250,000 clones listed, approximately 82% are singletons. The CDR3 length is 15 residues. V lost 10 bases and J 1 base, leaving 16 bases between the germline ends. Germline CDR1 reads KGHSH; CDR2 reads LQKENI. The rearrangement links TRBV18 to TRBJ1-4, with D perhaps matching TRBD1 (6 bases). This TCR derives from a man aged 45-65 years with active or convalescent COVID-19. Sample: peripheral blood. The DNA of the CDR3 is TGTGCCACCTTAGCAGGGGCTGAAACTAATGAAAAACTGTTTTTT. Translating it yields CATLAGAETNEKLFF.